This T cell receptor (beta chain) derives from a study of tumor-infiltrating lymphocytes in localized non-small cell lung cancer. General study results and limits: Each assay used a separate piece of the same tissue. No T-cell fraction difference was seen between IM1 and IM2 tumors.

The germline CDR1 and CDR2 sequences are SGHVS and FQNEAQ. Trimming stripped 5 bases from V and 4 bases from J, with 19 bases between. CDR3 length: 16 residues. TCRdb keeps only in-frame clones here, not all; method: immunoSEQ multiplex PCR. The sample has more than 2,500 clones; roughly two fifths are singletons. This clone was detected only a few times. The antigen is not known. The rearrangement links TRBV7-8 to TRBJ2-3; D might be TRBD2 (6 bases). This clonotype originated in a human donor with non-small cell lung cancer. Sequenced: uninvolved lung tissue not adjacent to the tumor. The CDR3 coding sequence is TGTGCCAGCAGCCCGGGACTCACCCACGGGGCAGATACGCAGTATTTT. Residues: CASSPGLTHGADTQYF. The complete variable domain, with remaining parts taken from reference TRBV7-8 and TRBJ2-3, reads GAGVSQSPRYKVAKRGQDVALRCDPISGHVSLFWYQQALGQGPEFLTYFQNEAQLDKSGLPSDRFFAERPEGSVSTLKIQRTQQEDSAVYLCASSPGLTHGADTQYFGPGTRLTVL.